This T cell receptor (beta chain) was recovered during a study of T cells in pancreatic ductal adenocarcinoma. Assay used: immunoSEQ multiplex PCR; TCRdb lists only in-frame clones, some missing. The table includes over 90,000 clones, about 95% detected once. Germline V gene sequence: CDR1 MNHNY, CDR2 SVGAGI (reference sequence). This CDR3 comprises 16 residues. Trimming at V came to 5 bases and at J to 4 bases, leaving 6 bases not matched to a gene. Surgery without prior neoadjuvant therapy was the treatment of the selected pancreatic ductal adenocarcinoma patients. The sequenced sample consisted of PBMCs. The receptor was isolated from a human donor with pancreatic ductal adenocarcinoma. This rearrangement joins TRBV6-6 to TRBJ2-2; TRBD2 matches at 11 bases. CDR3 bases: TGTGCCAGCAGTGGCTGGACTAGCGGGCTCACCGGGGAGCTGTTTTTT. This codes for CASSGWTSGLTGELFF.